Listed here are 9 T cell receptor beta chains from one sample, sequenced in a study of cytomegalovirus exposure and HLA in healthy donors. Vbeta (60) and Jbeta (13) primers were used in the PCR. TCRdb keeps only in-frame clones here, not all; method: immunoSEQ multiplex PCR. The table records tens of thousands of clones, approximately 70% of them present only once. The sequenced sample was PBMCs. The receptors here all came from a man aged 25-45 years in good health and CMV-seronegative.

The chain uses TRBV6-5 and TRBJ1-2, with 9 bases identical to TRBD1. Trimming cost V 6 bases and J 3 bases; bases outside gene matches: 5. CDR1 is MNHEY, CDR2 SVGAGI, per germline. The CDR3 has 14 residues. Here the CDR3 reads CASSTGGADYGYTF. DNA for the CDR3: TGTGCCAGCAGCACAGGGGGCGCCGACTATGGCTACACCTTC.

V usage is TRBV15 and J usage is TRBJ2-1; TRBD1 agrees at 7 bases. Germline V gene sequence: CDR1 LNHNV, CDR2 YYDKDF (reference sequence). CDR3 length equals 17 residues. With 1 base clipped from V and 6 bases from J, the junction kept 12 bases outside the gene matches. The CDR3 DNA follows: TGTGCCACCAGCAGAGGCCAAAATACGGGGACAGCCAATGAGCAGTTCTTC. This codes for CATSRGQNTGTANEQFF. Based on the CDR3 plus reference TRBV15 and TRBJ2-1, the full variable domain is DAMVIQNPRYQVTQFGKPVTLSCSQTLNHNVMYWYQQKSSQAPKLLFHYYDKDFNNEADTPDNFQSRRPNTSFCFLDIRSPGLGDTAMYLCATSRGQNTGTANEQFFGPGTRLTVL.

The rearrangement joins TRBV13 to TRBJ2-2; D may be TRBD2 (6 bases). The CDR3 has 15 amino acids. Germline CDR1 is PRHDT and CDR2 is FYEKMQ (reference sequence). Trimming shortened V by 5 bases and J by 4 bases, and 14 bases separated the two germline ends. The CDR3 bases are TGTGCCAGCAGCCGAGATGGGGGGAGCACCGGGGAGCTGTTTTTT. As protein: CASSRDGGSTGELFF.

The chain combines TRBV29-1 with TRBJ2-7; D is unresolved. The germline V gene encodes CDR1 SQVTM and CDR2 ANQGSEA. V lost 6 bases and J lost 6, with 9 bases in between. The CDR3 has 10 residues. The CDR3 loop is CSVYSGEQYF. Here the CDR3 DNA reads TGCAGCGTGTACTCAGGCGAGCAGTACTTC.

The chain links TRBV21-1 to TRBJ2-7; TRBD1 is the table's D call and was not checked against the DNA. TRBV21-1 is labeled a pseudogene. The length of the CDR3 is 11 residues. The CDR3, as DNA: TGTGCCAGCCCACTACCAGGGGAGCAGTACTTC. It yields the protein CASPLPGEQYF.

The chain joins TRBV2 to TRBJ1-4; D perhaps matches TRBD1 (5 bases). Trimming removed 6 bases at V and 8 bases at J, with 16 bases between. CDR3 length equals 14 residues. Per germline, CDR1 SNHLY and CDR2 FYNNEI. The CDR3 here is CASRTGGIGEKLFF. CDR3 coding DNA: TGTGCCAGCAGGACCGGGGGGATTGGCGAAAAACTGTTTTTT.

J is TRBJ2-7 and V is TRBV5-1, with 9 bases matching TRBD2. Germline V gene lookup returns CDR1 SGHRS and CDR2 YFSETQ. The trim removed 0 bases at V and 3 bases at J, leaving 4 bases unmatched. This CDR3 is 15 amino acids long. In DNA, the CDR3 is TGCGCCAGCAGCTTGGGCCTTAGCGGGAGCTACGAGCAGTACTTC. It yields the protein CASSLGLSGSYEQYF.

The chain combines TRBV5-1 with TRBJ1-1; the match to TRBD1 covers 10 bases. With 0 bases clipped from V and 2 bases from J, the junction kept 13 bases outside the gene matches. This CDR3 is 19 amino acids long. In germline, CDR1 is SGHRS, CDR2 YFSETQ. The CDR3 here is CASSLGQGASREKNTEAFF. The DNA of the CDR3 is TGCGCCAGCAGCTTGGGACAGGGGGCGTCCCGGGAAAAAAACACTGAAGCTTTCTTT.

In this sample, this clone turned up a few times. The rearrangement joins TRBV19 to TRBJ2-7; 13 nucleotides align to TRBD2. The CDR3 has 15 residues. V was pared by 7 bases and J by 1 base, with 4 bases of the junction left unmatched. Germline V gene sequence: CDR1 LNHDA, CDR2 SQIVND (reference sequence). DNA for the CDR3: TGTGCCAGTACCCGACTAGCGGGAGGATCCTACGAGCAGTACTTC. This codes for CASTRLAGGSYEQYF.